Listed below are T cell receptor beta chains from one sample, sequenced in a study of cytomegalovirus exposure and HLA in healthy donors. Profiled with immunoSEQ multiplex PCR; TCRdb holds only in-frame clones, not every one. Its clone listing holds 200,000 or so clones. The sequenced material came from PBMCs. The receptors stem from a boy younger than 18 in good health and CMV-seronegative. Each CDR3 is given with its conserved first and last residue. A D gene is named only where the DNA matches it firmly.

TRBJ2-2,14,TRBV29-1,TRBD1,CSAQGALGTGELFF,TGCAGCGCTCAGGGGGCTCTAGGCACCGGGGAGCTGTTTTTT
TRBJ1-2,15,TRBV5-4,.,CASSTRQAQANGYTF,TGTGCCAGCAGCACCCGACAGGCTCAGGCAAATGGCTACACCTTC
TRBJ2-7,12,TRBV5-6,.,CASSSGTYEQYF,TGTGCCAGCAGCTCCGGGACCTACGAGCAGTACTTC
TRBJ2-7,15,TRBV6-5,TRBD1,CASSTLEGAHYEQYF,TGTGCCAGCAGTACCCTTGAGGGGGCCCACTACGAGCAGTACTTC
TRBJ1-5,15,TRBV4-2,TRBD1,CASSGRQGEGQPQHF,TGTGCCAGCAGCGGACGACAGGGGGAAGGTCAGCCCCAGCATTTT
TRBJ1-6,13,TRBV30,.,CAWRAQGNSPLHF,TGTGCCTGGAGGGCACAGGGAAATTCACCCCTCCACTTT
TRBJ1-2,18,TRBV10-3,TRBD1,CAISGGTGGDKGDYGYTF,TGTGCCATCAGTGGGGGGACAGGGGGCGATAAGGGTGACTATGGCTACACCTTC
TRBJ2-3,14,TRBV7-2,.,CASSLDSNTDTQYF,TGTGCCAGCAGCTTGGACAGCAACACAGATACGCAGTATTTT
TRBJ2-2,15,TRBV7-2,TRBD2,CASSVSGDNTGELFF,TGTGCCAGCAGCGTTAGCGGGGATAACACCGGGGAGCTGTTTTTT
TRBJ1-5,15,TRBV18,TRBD1,CASSPGGQSNQPQHF,TGTGCCAGCTCACCAGGGGGACAGAGTAATCAGCCCCAGCATTTT
TRBJ2-7,14,TRBV7-9,.,CASSYSDGHYEQYF,TGTGCCAGCAGCTACAGCGACGGACACTACGAGCAGTACTTC
TRBJ2-3,13,TRBV11-3,.,CASAGGSTDTQYF,TGTGCCAGCGCGGGCGGTAGCACAGATACGCAGTATTTT